The 27 T cell receptor beta chains presented below share a single source sample, sequenced in a study of T-cell memory formation after mild COVID-19. Each CDR3 protein is one row after TCRdb ran MiXCR on the 5' RACE reads. The data contain approximately 230,000 distinct CDR3 sequences, 16% of them singletons. The sequencing sample was made of PBMCs or a T cell subset sorted from them (not recorded which). The receptor source for this set is a man younger than 35 who had mild COVID-19 (a few samples of this study predate the infection). Cell type and time point are not known.

This clonotype has more than one count but fewer than ten. This chain uses TRBV7-2 with TRBJ2-5; D is undetermined. In germline, CDR1 is SGHTA, CDR2 FQGNSA. V was trimmed by 5 bases and J by 7 bases, leaving 8 bases between them. The CDR3 has 11 residues. CDR3 sequence: CASSPDRTQYF. CDR3 sequence (DNA): TGTGCCAGCAGCCCTGACCGGACCCAGTACTTC.

The chain's CDR3 is CASSIGGSYGYTF. Written as DNA, the CDR3 is TGTGCCAGTAGTATAGGGGGAAGCTATGGCTACACCTTC. V usage is TRBV19 and J usage is TRBJ1-2, with D uncertain. Per the germline V gene, CDR1 is LNHDA and CDR2 is SQIVND (reference sequence). V was clipped by 1 base and J by 4 bases, with 7 bases between them. The CDR3 covers 13 residues.

Points on this clonotype: One end of the junction is discordant with germline, which a read error may explain. The rearrangement links TRBV7-9 to TRBJ2-2; no reliable D call. The CDR3 contains 11 residues. Germline CDR1 SEHNR, CDR2 FQNEAQ (reference sequence). CDR3 coding DNA: TGTGCCAGCACCAAAACCGGTGAGCTGTTTTTT. Translated, it gives CASTKTGELFF.

The chain recombines TRBV20-1 with TRBJ1-3; tentatively, D is TRBD1 (5 bases). The germline gives CDR1 DFQATT, CDR2 SNEGSKA (reference sequence). Trimming shortened V by 5 bases and J by 0 bases, and 11 bases separated the two germline ends. This CDR3 comprises 14 residues. This chain's CDR3 is CSAGGRYSGNTIYF. In DNA form, the CDR3 reads TGCAGTGCTGGGGGACGGTACTCTGGAAACACCATATATTTT.

This clonotype has a count of ten or more. The CDR3 loop reads CASSQVLVAINSPLHF. Here the CDR3 DNA reads TGCGCCAGCAGCCAAGTTTTGGTTGCGATTAATTCACCCCTCCACTTT. V is TRBV4-1 and J is TRBJ1-6; no definite D call. The CDR3 covers 16 residues. Between the trimmed V and J ends, which lost 1 base and 6 bases, there was a span of 13 bases. Germline CDR1 reads MGHRA; CDR2 reads YSYEKL.

In this sample, this clonotype turned up a few times. The chain recombines TRBV10-3 with TRBJ2-6, with TRBD2 as a possible D gene (6 bases). The germline gives CDR1 ENHRY, CDR2 SYGVKD. The germline V and J ends were trimmed by 8 bases and 2 bases, with 10 bases remaining between them. CDR3 length equals 14 residues. CDR3 sequence (DNA): TGTGCCATCGCGACGGGGGCTGGGGCCAACGTCCTGACTTTC. Its translation is CAIATGAGANVLTF.

The chain combines TRBV29-1 with TRBJ1-1, with D maybe TRBD1 (6 bases). The germline V gene encodes CDR1 SQVTM and CDR2 ANQGSEA. V dropped 7 bases and J dropped 1 base, with 13 bases sitting between them. CDR3 size: 13 residues. In DNA, the CDR3 is TGCAGCGCCGGGGGACACTGGAACACTGAAGCTTTCTTT. As protein: CSAGGHWNTEAFF.

In this sample, this clonotype turned up a few times. The chain joins TRBV5-1 to TRBJ2-1; TRBD1 matches 11 bases. The length of the CDR3 is 15 residues. The ends lost 4 bases at V and 10 bases at J; junction bases unmatched: 10. Germline V gene lookup returns CDR1 SGHRS and CDR2 YFSETQ. The CDR3 bases are TGCGCCAGCAGCCCTCCGGGACAGGGGGAGAAGGAGCAGTTCTTC. Protein sequence: CASSPPGQGEKEQFF.

The chain links TRBV19 to TRBJ2-7, with D possibly matching TRBD1 (6 bases). The CDR3 spans 14 residues. Germline-derived CDR1 and CDR2 are LNHDA and SQIVND (reference sequence). Trimming shortened V by 4 bases and J by 2 bases, and 12 bases separated the two germline ends. As DNA, the CDR3 is TGTGCCAGTAGTAGAGGGACAAATACCTACGAGCAGTACTTC. Protein: CASSRGTNTYEQYF.

This clonotype showed up just a few times. J is TRBJ2-2 and V is TRBV7-2, with D possibly TRBD1 on 6 matching bases. Between the trimmed V and J ends, which lost 7 bases and 6 bases, there was a span of 12 bases. The CDR3 runs to 13 residues. Looked up from germline, CDR1 is SGHTA and CDR2 is FQGNSA. CDR3 sequence: CASKTGGSGELFF. The CDR3 nucleotides are TGTGCCAGCAAGACTGGGGGCTCCGGGGAGCTGTTTTTT. The variable domain in full, completed from reference TRBV7-2 and TRBJ2-2, reads GAGVSQSPSNKVTEKGKDVELRCDPISGHTALYWYRQSLGQGLEFLIYFQGNSAPDKSGLPSDRFSAERTGGSVSTLTIQRTQQEDSAVYLCASKTGGSGELFFGEGSRLTVL.

The chain links TRBV7-9 to TRBJ2-5; 11 bases agree with TRBD2. This CDR3 comprises 16 residues. V lost 5 bases and J lost 5; bases outside the gene matches: 10. Germline V gene data show CDR1 as SEHNR and CDR2 as FQNEAQ (reference sequence). CDR3 protein: CASSQGLAVLGETQYF. Written as DNA, the CDR3 is TGTGCCAGCAGCCAGGGACTAGCGGTCCTGGGGGAGACCCAGTACTTC.

The sample holds a few counts of this clonotype. The chain joins TRBV5-1 to TRBJ1-5; D not certain. Germline CDR1 reads SGHRS; CDR2 reads YFSETQ. This CDR3 comprises 15 residues. Trimming pared 7 bases from V and 1 base from J, leaving 15 bases between. CDR3 nucleotides: TGCGCCAGCCGGGCGGGCCTCGACAGCAATCAGCCCCAGCATTTT. Translation: CASRAGLDSNQPQHF.

This clonotype was counted between two and nine times. CDR3 region: CASSLGAVSYEQYV. For the CDR3, the DNA is TGTGCCAGCAGTTTAGGGGCAGTCTCCTACGAGCAGTACGTC. The rearrangement joins TRBV28 to TRBJ2-7, with D perhaps matching TRBD1 (5 bases). This CDR3 region has 14 residues. The ends were cut back, 2 bases at V and 0 bases at J, with 8 bases in the middle. The germline gives CDR1 MDHEN, CDR2 SYDVKM.

Many counts were recorded for this clonotype. The chain is built from TRBV7-9 and TRBJ1-2; possible D gene TRBD1, 5 bases. Between the trimmed V and J ends, which lost 5 bases and 4 bases, there was a span of 14 bases. There are 14 residues in the CDR3. The germline V gene has CDR1 SEHNR and CDR2 FQNEAQ (reference sequence). The CDR3 sequence is CASSPQGGPYGYTF. The CDR3 DNA sequence: TGTGCCAGCAGCCCCCAGGGAGGCCCCTATGGCTACACCTTC.

The V and J genes are TRBV5-1 and TRBJ1-1; D is unresolved. Germline-derived CDR1 and CDR2 are SGHRS and YFSETQ. The CDR3 has 15 amino acids. Trimming took off 4 bases at V and 4 bases at J, with 17 bases between the two ends. CDR3 loop: CASSTDLTPTTEAFF. In nucleotides, the CDR3 is TGCGCCAGCAGCACGGACCTTACCCCAACCACTGAAGCTTTCTTT. The full variable domain, its missing parts supplied by reference TRBV5-1 and TRBJ1-1, is KAGVTQTPRYLIKTRGQQVTLSCSPISGHRSVSWYQQTPGQGLQFLFEYFSETQRNKGNFPGRFSGRQFSNSRSEMNVSTLELGDSALYLCASSTDLTPTTEAFFGQGTRLTVV.

The chain joins TRBV19 to TRBJ1-1; D unclear. The CDR3 runs 12 residues. The germline V and J ends were trimmed by 7 bases and 8 bases, with 14 bases remaining between them. Germline-derived CDR1 and CDR2 are LNHDA and SQIVND (reference sequence). The CDR3 nucleotides read TGTGCCAGTACTACTCCCCCGGGGGAAGCTTTCTTT. It specifies CASTTPPGEAFF.

V usage is TRBV29-1 and J usage is TRBJ1-1, with D possibly TRBD1 on 6 matching bases. Germline-derived CDR1 and CDR2 are SQVTM and ANQGSEA. Trimming cost V 6 bases and J 5 bases, with 16 bases left between them. This CDR3 has 13 amino acids. CDR3 nucleotide sequence: TGCAGCGTCGACGAGGGGCAGGGGACTGAAGCTTTCTTT. Its translation is CSVDEGQGTEAFF.

CDR3 sequence (DNA): TGTGCCAGCAGCCGGAAGGCGGTCGAAGAGACCCAGTACTTC. This gives the protein CASSRKAVEETQYF. The rearrangement uses TRBV7-9 and TRBJ2-5; D not resolved. The CDR3 loop spans 14 amino acids. V shed 5 bases and J shed 3 bases, with 13 bases lying between them. CDR1 is SEHNR, CDR2 FQNEAQ, per germline (reference sequence).

This clonotype was seen only once. The rearrangement links TRBV6-5 to TRBJ1-6; 8 bases match TRBD1. The CDR3 has 15 amino acids. The trim removed 10 bases at V and 6 bases at J, leaving 11 bases unmatched. CDR1 and CDR2 (germline): MNHEY, SVGAGI. The CDR3 loop reads CATYQGASSNSPLHF. In DNA form, the CDR3 reads TGTGCCACCTATCAGGGGGCATCTTCTAATTCACCCCTCCACTTT.

The chain has TRBV28 and TRBJ2-3; unclear D gene. Germline values: CDR1 MDHEN, CDR2 SYDVKM. The CDR3 spans 12 residues. Trimming cost V 8 bases and J 6 bases, with 12 bases left between them. The CDR3 reads CASGPFSDTQYF. As DNA, the CDR3 is TGTGCCAGCGGCCCCTTTTCGGATACGCAGTATTTT.

This clonotype was found a few times. The CDR3 coding sequence is TGCAGCGCTTCCCCCCCCTATGGCGAATTGGGCTACACCTTC. It is translated as CSASPPYGELGYTF. This chain connects TRBV20-1 to TRBJ1-2; D gene ambiguous. The CDR3 sequence is 14 residues long. Germline CDR1 DFQATT, CDR2 SNEGSKA (reference sequence).

This chain joins TRBV3-1 and TRBJ2-5; a possible D gene is TRBD1 (6 bases). Trimming cost V 1 base and J 4 bases, with 10 bases left between them. The CDR3 covers 14 residues. Per germline, CDR1 LGHDT and CDR2 YNNKEL (reference sequence). In DNA form, the CDR3 reads TGTGCCAGCAGCCAAGGGCGCAGGGGAGAGACCCAGTACTTC. This codes for CASSQGRRGETQYF.

This clonotype was observed a handful of times. The chain combines TRBV28 with TRBJ2-1, with D unresolved. Germline CDR1 is MDHEN and CDR2 is SYDVKM. Trimming shortened V by 3 bases and J by 8 bases, and 8 bases separated the two germline ends. This CDR3 has 12 amino acids. CDR3 nucleotide sequence: TGTGCCAGCAGTTTGGATTGGGATGAGCAGTTCTTC. Amino acids: CASSLDWDEQFF.

This clonotype was seen only a few times. V is TRBV5-6 and J is TRBJ2-3; TRBD2 matches 8 bases. Unmatched junction bases numbered 6, after V lost 3 bases and J lost 0 bases. This CDR3 is built from 16 residues. CDR1 is SGHDT and CDR2 is YYEEEE in the germline V gene. The CDR3 region is CASSWGGGRSTDTQYF. The CDR3 region has the DNA TGTGCCAGCAGCTGGGGCGGGGGGCGTAGCACAGATACGCAGTATTTT.

The rearrangement links TRBV7-3 to TRBJ2-1; D is undetermined. Germline V lookup: CDR1 SGHTA, CDR2 FQGTGA. The CDR3 is made up of 14 amino acids. Trimming took off 3 bases at V and 9 bases at J, with 15 bases between the two ends. CDR3 sequence: CASSFLAPPSEQFF. The CDR3 DNA sequence: TGTGCCAGCAGCTTCCTCGCCCCACCCAGTGAGCAGTTCTTC. Full variable domain (rest looked up from reference TRBV7-3 and TRBJ2-1): GAGVSQTPSNKVTEKGKYVELRCDPISGHTALYWYRQSLGQGPEFLIYFQGTGAADDSGLPNDRFFAVRPEGSVSTLKIQRTERGDSAVYLCASSFLAPPSEQFFGPGTRLTVL.

The CDR3 protein is CASSSVGPQSRETQYF. CDR3 nucleotide sequence: TGCGCCAGCAGCTCCGTCGGCCCCCAGAGCCGGGAGACCCAGTACTTC. This chain links TRBV5-1 with TRBJ2-5; D gene uncertain. V was trimmed by 3 bases and J by 5 bases, leaving 20 bases between them. CDR1 is SGHRS, CDR2 YFSETQ, per germline. This CDR3 comprises 16 residues.

This clonotype was seen more than once but under ten times. Germline and junction disagree at one end, which may indicate a read error. The V call is TRBV6-2 or TRBV6-3, the J call TRBJ2-1; TRBD2 matches at 10 bases. CDR1 is MNHEY, CDR2 SVGEGT, per germline. The CDR3 runs to 13 residues. The CDR3 here is CAGQRGGHNEQFF. The CDR3 DNA is TGCGCAGGACAGCGGGGGGGACACAATGAGCAGTTCTTC.